This T cell receptor (beta chain) is from a study of cytomegalovirus exposure and HLA in healthy donors. Findings and limits, study-wide: Rare TCR sequences dominated, though some public TCRs recurred in many donors.

13 Jbeta primers and 60 Vbeta primers were used for the PCR. Repertoires were generated with immunoSEQ multiplex PCR, while TCRdb's copy carries only in-frame clones and drops some. The data show about 160,000 clones, with roughly 79% seen just once and roughly 13% held by the top ten. Of note for this clone: No antigen is known for it.

The CDR3 is made up of 15 amino acids. Germline values: CDR1 LGHNA, CDR2 YSLEER. The V end lost 4 bases, the J end lost 4 bases, and 16 bases lay between the germline ends. Those who donated were healthy bone marrow donors. The sequence derives from a woman aged 45-59 years in good health and CMV-seronegative. Source material: PBMCs. The genes are TRBV4-3 and TRBJ1-2; D possibly corresponds to TRBD1 (5 bases). CDR3 protein: CASSRNPTEVYGYTF. The CDR3 nucleotides read TGCGCCAGCAGCCGTAACCCGACAGAGGTCTATGGCTACACCTTC.